This is a list of T cell receptor beta chains from one sample in a study of radiotherapy plus CTLA-4 blockade in lung cancer. Data came from immunoSEQ multiplex PCR; TCRdb stores just in-frame clones and leaves some out. The sample lists around 70,000 clones; roughly 76% were seen once. This sample comprised peripheral blood, obtained from a patient treated with radiotherapy plus ipilimumab. Receptors originate from a human donor with non-small cell lung cancer whose response to radiotherapy plus ipilimumab could not be evaluated. Some clones in this sample may be carry-over from other donors' samples. The CDR3 runs from the conserved cysteine through the conserved F or W. The order of the fields is V gene, J gene, D gene, clone size, CDR3 DNA, CDR3 protein. A D gene is named only where the DNA matches it firmly. Expanded clones get a size class; other rows say once, few or many, or leave the size out.

>TRBV27|TRBJ1-6|TRBD1|.
TGTGCCAGCAGGGCGGGACCGACAGGGGGCAATTCACCCCTCCACTTT
CASRAGPTGGNSPLHF
>TRBV5-6|TRBJ2-2|.|.
TGTGCCAGCACCGAACTACAGGGCCAACGGATTGACACCGGGGAGCTGTTTTTT
CASTELQGQRIDTGELFF
>TRBV7-2|TRBJ2-1|TRBD2|.
TGTGCCAGCAGCTTAGTTAGCGGGGGGAACAATGAGCAGTTCTTC
CASSLVSGGNNEQFF
>TRBV28|TRBJ2-5|TRBD2|.
TGTGCCTCCCGCCTAGGCGGGGGGGCGGAGACCCAGTACTTC
CASRLGGGAETQYF
>TRBV5-6|TRBJ1-5|.|once
TGTGCCAGCAGCTTGGAGAGATATAGCAATCAGCCCCAGCATTTT
CASSLERYSNQPQHF
>TRBV9|TRBJ2-1|TRBD2|few
TGTGCCAGCAGTGGCGCGGGGGGGCTTGGAAATGAGCAGTTCTTC
CASSGAGGLGNEQFF
>TRBV19|TRBJ2-7|.|.
TGTGCCAGTAGTACTAAAAAGACTCTAGACTACGAGCAGTACTTC
CASSTKKTLDYEQYF
>TRBV28|TRBJ1-5|.|.
TGTGCCAGCAGTTGGGTATCGGGGGTAGGCAATCAGCCCCAGCATTTT
CASSWVSGVGNQPQHF
>TRBV5-1|TRBJ2-4|.|.
TGCGCCAGCAGCGGGCCTTCGCCCCCGAACATTCAGTACTTC
CASSGPSPPNIQYF
>TRBV16|TRBJ1-6|TRBD1|.
TGTGCCAGCAGCCACGTACAGGGGGCGGATTCACCCCTCCACTTT
CASSHVQGADSPLHF
>TRBV5-1|TRBJ2-1|.|.
TGCGCCAGCAGCTTGGCCGTCGGTTCCAATGAGCAGTTCTTC
CASSLAVGSNEQFF
>TRBV6-1|TRBJ1-1|.|.
TGTGCCAGCATGGGGCAGCAAAACACTGAAGCTTTCTTT
CASMGQQNTEAFF
>TRBV5-1|TRBJ2-2|TRBD1|.
TGCGCCAGCAGCTTGGAAGCAGGGGGCAACACCGGGGAGCTGTTTTTT
CASSLEAGGNTGELFF
>TRBV7-6|TRBJ1-6|TRBD1|.
TGTGCCAGCAGCTTAGTTGGACAGGTTTATAATTCACCCCTCCACTTT
CASSLVGQVYNSPLHF
>TRBV20-1|TRBJ1-1|.|once
TGCAGTGCCCACAGGACGGTTGAAGCTTTCTTT
CSAHRTVEAFF
>TRBV11-2|TRBJ2-7|.|.
TGTGCCAGCAGCTTAGATGGTTGGAGCTCCTACGAGCAGTACTTC
CASSLDGWSSYEQYF
>TRBV6-6|TRBJ1-1|.|.
TGTGCCAGCAGTTACCCCGAGGGGGTGAACACTGAAGCTTTCTTT
CASSYPEGVNTEAFF
>TRBV15|TRBJ2-2|.|.
TGTGCCACCAGCGTCGACAGAAACACCGGGGAGCTGTTTTTT
CATSVDRNTGELFF
>TRBV19|TRBJ2-2|TRBD1|.
TGTGCCAGTAGTTTAGGTGTAGACAGGGGAAGCCTCCGGGAGCTGTTTTTT
CASSLGVDRGSLRELFF
>TRBV20-1|TRBJ1-6|.|few
TGCAGTGCCTTATCACCCCTCCACTTT
CSALSPLHF
>TRBV4-2|TRBJ2-2|TRBD2|.
TGTGCCAGCAGCCCCTCGGGGACTAGGAGCACCGGGGAGCTGTTTTTT
CASSPSGTRSTGELFF
>TRBV25-1|TRBJ1-2|.|.
TGTGCCAGCGGGGGCGTGAGCCCGCCTTATGGCTACACCTTC
CASGGVSPPYGYTF
>TRBV4-2|TRBJ2-5|TRBD2|.
TGTGCCAGCAGCCCAGGCCCGGGACTAATGCAAGAGACCCAGTACTTC
CASSPGPGLMQETQYF